Listed below are T cell receptor beta chains from one sample, sequenced in a study of blood T cell repertoires in COVID-19. Assay: immunoSEQ multiplex PCR; the TCRdb copy retains only in-frame clones and omits some. The table has under 65,000 clones, 70% to 75% seen once. Sequencing was carried out using peripheral blood. These receptor sequences come from a woman between 65 and 79 years old with acute or convalescent COVID-19. The CDR3 runs from the conserved cysteine through the conserved F or W.

TRBV27,CASSLQGGGAYGYTF
TRBV9,CASSVALARQGANTGELFF
TRBV2,CASIMTVPANEKLFF
TRBV5-4,CASSLSGFVEQFF
TRBV19,CASSIDPGVPHF
TRBV18,CASSPGQLETQYF
TRBV9,CASSNATGTHGYTF
TRBV11-2,CASSLQGGWKNTEAFF
TRBV7-9,CASSVSGGRNNEQFF
TRBV7-9,CASSSNGGRGRNTEAFF
TRBV6-2/TRBV6-3,CASSSGGYSNQPQHF
TRBV5-4,CASSPDRDSLSVDF
TRBV19,CASSFFRGGRINIQYF
TRBV24-1,CATSDWTSGYTGELFF
TRBV7-8,CASRQGLADTQYF
TRBV5-6,CASSAGQGVDTQYF
TRBV5-1,CASSSSSGQGLTAFF
TRBV29-1,CSVRTAQNTEAFF
TRBV10-1,CASSEGQSRDEQYF
TRBV30,CAWRGWLGQNYEQYF
TRBV4-1,CASSQGIAGGPDTQYF
TRBV27,CASSSWDRYGYTF
TRBV11-2,CASSLVGGRGGNIQYF
TRBV30,CAWTDTGANVLTF
TRBV15,CATGLRGGGETQYF
TRBV5-1,CASSLTVVTEAFF
TRBV2,CAIVTDRGTRNEQFF
TRBV29-1,CSVVTGGLQQPQHF
TRBV19,CASSMTRNTGELFF
TRBV14,CASSHRQGYNSPLHF
TRBV15,CATSSDRGATEAFF
TRBV2,CASSIIAGGRNEQFF
TRBV14,CASSQDIGEKLFF
TRBV9,CASSPRTGGYTF
TRBV9,CASSPGRQGPEKLFF
TRBV7-6,CASSPGQEKRKAFF
TRBV7-2,CASSPFQISGGSTDTQYF
TRBV11-2,CASSLGRHRGSYNSPLHF
TRBV5-1,CASSLWTALQFF
TRBV30,CAWNSGVTSTEAFF